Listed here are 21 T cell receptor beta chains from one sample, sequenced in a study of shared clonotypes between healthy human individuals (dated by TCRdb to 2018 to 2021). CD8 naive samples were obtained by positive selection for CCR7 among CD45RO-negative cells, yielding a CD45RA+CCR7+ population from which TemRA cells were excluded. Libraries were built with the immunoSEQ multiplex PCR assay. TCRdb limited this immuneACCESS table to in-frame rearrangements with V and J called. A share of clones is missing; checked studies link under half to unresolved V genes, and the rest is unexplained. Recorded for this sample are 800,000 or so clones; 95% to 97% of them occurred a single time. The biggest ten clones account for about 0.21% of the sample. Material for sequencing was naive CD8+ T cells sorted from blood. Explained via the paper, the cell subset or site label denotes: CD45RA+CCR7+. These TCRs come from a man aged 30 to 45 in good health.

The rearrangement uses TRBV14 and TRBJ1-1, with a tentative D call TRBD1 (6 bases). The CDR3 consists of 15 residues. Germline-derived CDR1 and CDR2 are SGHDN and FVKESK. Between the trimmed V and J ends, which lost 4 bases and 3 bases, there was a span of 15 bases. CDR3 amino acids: CASSPLQGLYTEAFF. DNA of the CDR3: TGTGCCAGCAGCCCGCTGCAGGGGCTTTACACTGAAGCTTTCTTT.

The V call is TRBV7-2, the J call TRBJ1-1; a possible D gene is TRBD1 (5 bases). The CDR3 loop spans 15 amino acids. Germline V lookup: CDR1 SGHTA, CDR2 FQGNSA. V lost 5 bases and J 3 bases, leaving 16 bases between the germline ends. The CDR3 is CASSRERVGDTEAFF. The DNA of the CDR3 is TGTGCCAGCAGCCGCGAAAGGGTGGGGGACACTGAAGCTTTCTTT.

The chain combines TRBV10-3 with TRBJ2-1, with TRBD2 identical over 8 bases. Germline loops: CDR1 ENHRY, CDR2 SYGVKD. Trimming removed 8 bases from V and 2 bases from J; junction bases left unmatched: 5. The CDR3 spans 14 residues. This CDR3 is CAIGTSGPYNEQFF. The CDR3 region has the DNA TGTGCCATCGGTACTAGCGGCCCCTACAATGAGCAGTTCTTC.

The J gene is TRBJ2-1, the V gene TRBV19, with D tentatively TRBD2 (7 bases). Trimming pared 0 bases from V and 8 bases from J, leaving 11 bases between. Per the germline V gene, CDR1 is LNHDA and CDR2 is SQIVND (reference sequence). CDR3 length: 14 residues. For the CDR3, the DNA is TGTGCCAGTAGTATAGATGGGGGGGGCCATGAGCAGTTCTTC. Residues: CASSIDGGGHEQFF. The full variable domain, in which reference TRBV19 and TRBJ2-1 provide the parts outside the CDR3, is DGGITQSPKYLFRKEGQNVTLSCEQNLNHDAMYWYRQDPGQGLRLIYYSQIVNDFQKGDIAEGYSVSREKKESFPLTVTSAQKNPTAFYLCASSIDGGGHEQFFGPGTRLTVL.

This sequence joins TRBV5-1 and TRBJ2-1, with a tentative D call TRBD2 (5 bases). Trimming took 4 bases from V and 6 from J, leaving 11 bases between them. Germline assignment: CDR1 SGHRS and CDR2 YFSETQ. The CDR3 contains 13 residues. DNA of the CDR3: TGCGCCAGCAGCCAACGGACTCGCAATGAGCAGTTCTTC. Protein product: CASSQRTRNEQFF. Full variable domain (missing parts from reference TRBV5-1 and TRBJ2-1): KAGVTQTPRYLIKTRGQQVTLSCSPISGHRSVSWYQQTPGQGLQFLFEYFSETQRNKGNFPGRFSGRQFSNSRSEMNVSTLELGDSALYLCASSQRTRNEQFFGPGTRLTVL.

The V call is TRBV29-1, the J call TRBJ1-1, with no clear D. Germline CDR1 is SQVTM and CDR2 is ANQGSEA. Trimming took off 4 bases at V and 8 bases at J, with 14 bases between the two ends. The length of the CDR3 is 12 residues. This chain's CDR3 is CSVVVWRKEAFF. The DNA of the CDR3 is TGCAGCGTTGTGGTCTGGCGGAAAGAAGCTTTCTTT.

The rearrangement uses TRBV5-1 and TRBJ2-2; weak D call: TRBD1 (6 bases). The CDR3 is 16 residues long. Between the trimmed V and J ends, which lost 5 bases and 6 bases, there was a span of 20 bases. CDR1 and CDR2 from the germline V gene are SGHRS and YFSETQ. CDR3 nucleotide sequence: TGCGCCAGCAGTCGTGCAGGGGCGGCATACGCCGGGGAGCTGTTTTTT. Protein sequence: CASSRAGAAYAGELFF.

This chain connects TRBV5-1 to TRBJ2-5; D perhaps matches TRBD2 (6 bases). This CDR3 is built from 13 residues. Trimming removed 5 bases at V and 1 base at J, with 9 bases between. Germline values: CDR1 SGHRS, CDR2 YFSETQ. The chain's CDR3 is CASRPGSQETQYF. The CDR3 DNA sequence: TGCGCCAGCAGGCCCGGGAGCCAAGAGACCCAGTACTTC.

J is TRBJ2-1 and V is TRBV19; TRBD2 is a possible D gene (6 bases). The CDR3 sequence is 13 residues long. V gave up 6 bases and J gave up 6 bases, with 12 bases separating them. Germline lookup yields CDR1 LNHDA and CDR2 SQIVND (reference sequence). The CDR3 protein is CASSPTSTNEQFF. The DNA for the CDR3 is TGTGCCAGTAGCCCAACTAGCACCAATGAGCAGTTCTTC.

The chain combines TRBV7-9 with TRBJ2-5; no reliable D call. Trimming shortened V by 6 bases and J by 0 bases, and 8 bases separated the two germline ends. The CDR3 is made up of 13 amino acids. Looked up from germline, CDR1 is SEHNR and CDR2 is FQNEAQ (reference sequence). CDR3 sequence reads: CASSPFDQETQYF. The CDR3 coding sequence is TGTGCCAGCAGTCCTTTTGACCAAGAGACCCAGTACTTC. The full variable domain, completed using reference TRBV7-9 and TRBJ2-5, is DTGVSQNPRHKITKRGQNVTFRCDPISEHNRLYWYRQTLGQGPEFLTYFQNEAQLEKSRLLSDRFSAERPKGSFSTLEIQRTEQGDSAMYLCASSPFDQETQYFGPGTRLLVL.

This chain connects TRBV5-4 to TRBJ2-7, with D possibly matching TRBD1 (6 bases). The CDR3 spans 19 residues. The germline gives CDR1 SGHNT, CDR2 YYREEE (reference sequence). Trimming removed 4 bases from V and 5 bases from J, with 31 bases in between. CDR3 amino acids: CASSPGRVNPGQPVHEQYF. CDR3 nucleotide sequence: TGTGCCAGCAGCCCGGGAAGGGTGAATCCGGGACAACCGGTCCACGAGCAGTACTTC.

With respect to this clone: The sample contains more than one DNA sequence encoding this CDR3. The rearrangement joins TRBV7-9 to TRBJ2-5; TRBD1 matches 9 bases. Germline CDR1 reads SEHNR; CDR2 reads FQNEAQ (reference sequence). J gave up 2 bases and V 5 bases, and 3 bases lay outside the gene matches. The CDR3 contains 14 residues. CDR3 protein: CASSTGGPQETQYF. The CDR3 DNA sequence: TGTGCCAGCAGCACAGGGGGCCCTCAAGAGACCCAGTACTTC.

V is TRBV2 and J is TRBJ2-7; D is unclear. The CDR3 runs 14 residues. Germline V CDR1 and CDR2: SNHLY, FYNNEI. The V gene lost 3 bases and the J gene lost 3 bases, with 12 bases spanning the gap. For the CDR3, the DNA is TGTGCCAGCAGTGACCTAGGGTCCCTCTACGAGCAGTACTTC. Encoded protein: CASSDLGSLYEQYF.

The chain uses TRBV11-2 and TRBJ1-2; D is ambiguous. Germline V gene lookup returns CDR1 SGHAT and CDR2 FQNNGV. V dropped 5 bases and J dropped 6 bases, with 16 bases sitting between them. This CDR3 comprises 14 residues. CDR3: CASSGEAESDGYTF. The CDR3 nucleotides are TGTGCCAGCAGCGGAGAGGCCGAATCGGATGGCTACACCTTC.

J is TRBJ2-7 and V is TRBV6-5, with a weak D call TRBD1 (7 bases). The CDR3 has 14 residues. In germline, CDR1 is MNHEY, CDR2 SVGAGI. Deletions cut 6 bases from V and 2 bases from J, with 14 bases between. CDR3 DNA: TGTGCCAGCAGGGCGCAGGGGGAGGCCTACGAGCAGTACTTC. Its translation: CASRAQGEAYEQYF.

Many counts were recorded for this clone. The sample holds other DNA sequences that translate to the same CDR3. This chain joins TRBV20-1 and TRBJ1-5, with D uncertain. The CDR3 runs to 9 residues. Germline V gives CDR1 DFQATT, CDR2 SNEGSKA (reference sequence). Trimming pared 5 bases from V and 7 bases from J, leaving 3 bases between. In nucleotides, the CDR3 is TGCAGTGCTGGGCAGCCCCAGCATTTT. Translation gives CSAGQPQHF.

DNA of the CDR3: TGTGCCAGCAGCTTGCGGGGAGTGAAACCTGAAGCTTTCTTT. Translating gives CASSLRGVKPEAFF. V gene TRBV5-4 combines with J gene TRBJ1-1; D is unresolved. Per the germline V gene, CDR1 is SGHNT and CDR2 is YYREEE (reference sequence). The ends were cut back, 1 base at V and 6 bases at J, with 13 bases in the middle. CDR3 length: 14 residues.

In DNA form, the CDR3 reads TGTGCCAGCAGCGTCGGGGGGTACTACGAGCAGTACTTC. It specifies CASSVGGYYEQYF. The V and J genes are TRBV11-2 and TRBJ2-7; 7 nucleotides align to TRBD2. Germline values: CDR1 SGHAT, CDR2 FQNNGV. Germline trimming cut 5 bases from V and 3 bases from J; bases unmatched to any gene: 4. This CDR3 comprises 13 residues.

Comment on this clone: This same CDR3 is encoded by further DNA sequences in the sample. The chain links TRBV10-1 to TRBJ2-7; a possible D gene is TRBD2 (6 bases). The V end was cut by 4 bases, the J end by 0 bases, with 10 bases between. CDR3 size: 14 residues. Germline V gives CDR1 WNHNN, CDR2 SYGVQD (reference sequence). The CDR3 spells CASSGSGSSYEQYF. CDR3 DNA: TGCGCCAGCAGTGGTAGCGGCAGCTCCTACGAGCAGTACTTC.

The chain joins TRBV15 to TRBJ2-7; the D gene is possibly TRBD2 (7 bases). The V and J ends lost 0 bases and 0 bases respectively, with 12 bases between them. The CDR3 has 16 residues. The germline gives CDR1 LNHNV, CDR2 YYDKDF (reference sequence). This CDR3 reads CATSRDGGAGSYEQYF. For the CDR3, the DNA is TGTGCCACCAGCAGAGATGGGGGGGCGGGCTCCTACGAGCAGTACTTC.

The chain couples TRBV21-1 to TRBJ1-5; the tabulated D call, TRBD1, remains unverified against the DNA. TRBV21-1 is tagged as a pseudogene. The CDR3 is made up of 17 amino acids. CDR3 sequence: CASSKTGVNDSNQPQHF. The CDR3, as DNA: TGTGCCAGCAGCAAGACAGGGGTGAACGATAGCAATCAGCCCCAGCATTTT.